This TCR beta chain was sequenced in a study of cytomegalovirus exposure and HLA in healthy donors (dated by TCRdb to 2016 to 2017). About the full investigation: The 670 or so repertoires of the first cohort and the 120 validation repertoires were produced on the same platform, according to a later analysis. High-throughput TCR immunosequencing, statistical association of individual TCRs with disease status, and machine learning were combined to predict cytomegalovirus infection status. The aim of the study was to test whether cataloging public T cell receptors could identify signatures of past pathogen exposure. Along with the approximately 700-subject first cohort, a separate validation cohort of more than 90 different subjects was used. Results the study describes overall, beyond this receptor: Most TCR sequences were seen in very few donors, while some public TCRs were found in many individuals. The study listed 150 to 200 TCR beta chains as associated with cytomegalovirus. The classifier was reported to diagnose cytomegalovirus status with high specificity and sensitivity in both the original cohort and the validation cohort. The validation cohort had no HLA typing available for a later analysis, so co-occurrence within that cohort was assessed over all 130 or so repertoires. The authors suggested that the approach could potentially be extended to other disease states and immunological phenotypes. Of the cluster scores, roughly 95% were above 0 in a later analysis, which found that TCRs clustered in the first cohort also tended to co-occur in the approximately 130 validation repertoires. In vitro tests confirmed that a few of the cytomegalovirus-associated TCR beta chains recognize cytomegalovirus antigens.

About this clone itself: Its antigen remains unidentified. No clone much larger than this one lies a single base away; base qualities are absent.

Donors formed part of the validation cohort, which comprised about 130 subjects and was distinct from the first cohort of under 850 subjects. Libraries were constructed by the immunoSEQ multiplex PCR assay. The study's processing was this. To diagnose cytomegalovirus status from the catalog of TCR beta chain sequences, a statistical classification framework was built. Not all clones reach the TCRdb copy of this immuneACCESS table, which keeps in-frame sequences only. Checked studies attribute under half of the gap to unresolved V genes and leave the rest unexplained. The D gene and trimming were derived from the DNA, and the V and J assignments and clone size from that table. For this sample there are about 64,000 clones; around nine tenths appear just once. Approximately 1.5% of the sample goes to the ten largest clones. The material sequenced was PBMCs. This TCR came from a young woman in good health and CMV-seronegative.

DNA sequence: TGTGCCAGCAGCGCGCGACAGGGGGCTCGAACTAATGAAAAACTGTTTTTT. Its protein product is CASSARQGARTNEKLFF. This receptor chain uses TRBV7-6 and TRBJ1-4; 10 bases in the junction line up with TRBD1. The germline V gene gives CDR1 as SGHVS and CDR2 as FNYEAQ. Trimming leaves V shorter by 5 bases and J shorter by 1 base, with the junction holding 7 bases beyond the gene matches. The CDR3 covers 17 residues, taking in both the cysteine and the phenylalanine. CDR3 DNA is the only sequence kept; it has 51 bases, read in frame from the first base.